A selection of T cell receptor beta chains follows, all from one sample in a study of T cells in tumors after PD-1 blockade. TCRdb's table, derived via immunoSEQ multiplex PCR, lists solely in-frame clones and lacks some. This table has roughly 8,000 clones, roughly 69% appearing once. The sequencing here drew on tumor tissue, taken after anti-PD-1 treatment. The receptors here all came from a human donor with basal cell carcinoma. CDR3s include the opening cysteine and the closing phenylalanine or tryptophan. Each record gives: clone size, D gene, J gene, V gene, CDR3 protein, CDR3 DNA. The D gene is left open where the match is weak. Size is omitted from some rows. Given values are once, few, many or a class for expanded clones.

abundance: -; d_gene: TRBD1; j_gene: TRBJ2-7; v_gene: TRBV9; CDR3aa: CASSRRDRVFDEQYF; CDR3nt: TGTGCCAGCAGTCGCCGGGACAGGGTCTTTGACGAGCAGTACTTC
abundance: -; d_gene: TRBD1; j_gene: TRBJ1-1; v_gene: TRBV27; CDR3aa: CASSSRQGSSNTEAFF; CDR3nt: TGTGCCAGCAGTTCCCGACAGGGGTCCTCGAACACTGAAGCTTTCTTT
abundance: -; d_gene: -; j_gene: TRBJ1-1; v_gene: TRBV21-1; CDR3aa: CASSKKSGGHTEAFF; CDR3nt: TGTGCCAGCAGCAAAAAATCAGGGGGCCACACTGAAGCTTTCTTT
abundance: -; d_gene: TRBD1; j_gene: TRBJ1-2; v_gene: TRBV5-5; CDR3aa: CATRRDRGLSNYGYTF; CDR3nt: TGTGCCACCAGAAGGGACAGGGGGCTTTCTAACTATGGCTACACCTTC
abundance: -; d_gene: -; j_gene: TRBJ2-3; v_gene: TRBV7-2; CDR3aa: CASSLGGRLTDTQYF; CDR3nt: TGTGCCAGCAGCTTGGGGGGGCGACTCACAGATACGCAGTATTTT
abundance: -; d_gene: TRBD1; j_gene: TRBJ2-5; v_gene: TRBV5-6; CDR3aa: CASSLVGQVGETQYF; CDR3nt: TGTGCCAGCAGCTTGGTCGGACAGGTCGGGGAGACCCAGTACTTC
abundance: -; d_gene: -; j_gene: TRBJ2-1; v_gene: TRBV11-3; CDR3aa: CASSSLRAALSNEQFF; CDR3nt: TGTGCCAGCAGCTCCCTGAGGGCAGCTTTATCCAATGAGCAGTTCTTC
abundance: -; d_gene: TRBD2; j_gene: TRBJ2-1; v_gene: TRBV7-9; CDR3aa: CASSLDAGGLNEQFF; CDR3nt: TGTGCCAGCAGCTTAGACGCGGGGGGGCTCAATGAGCAGTTCTTC
abundance: -; d_gene: -; j_gene: TRBJ1-1; v_gene: TRBV7-9; CDR3aa: CASSLAGHNTEAFF; CDR3nt: TGTGCCAGCAGCTTAGCGGGCCATAACACTGAAGCTTTCTTT
abundance: medium-sized; d_gene: -; j_gene: TRBJ1-5; v_gene: TRBV19; CDR3aa: CASSIKGFQPQHF; CDR3nt: TGTGCCAGTAGTATCAAGGGTTTTCAGCCCCAGCATTTT
abundance: few; d_gene: TRBD1; j_gene: TRBJ1-2; v_gene: TRBV11-1; CDR3aa: CASSFRDRGSYTF; CDR3nt: TGTGCCAGCAGCTTCCGGGACAGGGGAAGCTACACCTTC
abundance: few; d_gene: TRBD2; j_gene: TRBJ2-1; v_gene: TRBV4-2; CDR3aa: CASRKRGNEQFF; CDR3nt: TGTGCCAGCAGAAAGCGGGGGAATGAGCAGTTCTTC
abundance: once; d_gene: TRBD1; j_gene: TRBJ1-1; v_gene: TRBV5-1; CDR3aa: CASSWGQRGRLTEAFF; CDR3nt: TGCGCCAGCAGCTGGGGACAGCGCGGAAGGTTAACTGAAGCTTTCTTT
abundance: -; d_gene: -; j_gene: TRBJ2-5; v_gene: TRBV30; CDR3aa: CAWSVLGRGQETQYF; CDR3nt: TGTGCCTGGAGTGTACTGGGCAGGGGACAAGAGACCCAGTACTTC
abundance: -; d_gene: -; j_gene: TRBJ2-5; v_gene: TRBV27; CDR3aa: CASGLPGRGRSQYF; CDR3nt: TGTGCCAGCGGGTTACCAGGTCGGGGGAGATCCCAGTACTTC
abundance: -; d_gene: TRBD1; j_gene: TRBJ1-5; v_gene: TRBV12-5; CDR3aa: CASGGRGNNQPQHF; CDR3nt: TGTGCTAGTGGTGGCAGGGGGAACAATCAGCCCCAGCATTTT
abundance: -; d_gene: -; j_gene: TRBJ2-5; v_gene: TRBV3-1/TRBV3-2; CDR3aa: CASSQDTGRLETQYF; CDR3nt: TGTGCCAGCAGCCAAGATACCGGCAGGCTGGAGACCCAGTACTTC
abundance: few; d_gene: -; j_gene: TRBJ2-3; v_gene: TRBV11-3; CDR3aa: CASSLGTESTDTQYF; CDR3nt: TGTGCCAGCAGCCTTGGGACGGAGAGCACAGATACGCAGTATTTT
abundance: -; d_gene: TRBD1; j_gene: TRBJ2-1; v_gene: TRBV5-6; CDR3aa: CASSLTGGLVHDEQFF; CDR3nt: TGTGCCAGCAGCCTAACAGGGGGGTTGGTTCACGATGAGCAGTTCTTC
abundance: -; d_gene: TRBD1; j_gene: TRBJ1-3; v_gene: TRBV9; CDR3aa: CASSGGTVANTIYF; CDR3nt: TGTGCCAGCAGCGGAGGGACAGTTGCAAACACCATATATTTT
abundance: -; d_gene: -; j_gene: TRBJ1-2; v_gene: TRBV6-2/TRBV6-3; CDR3aa: CASSLGSGYTF; CDR3nt: TGTGCCAGCAGTTTGGGGAGCGGCTACACCTTC
abundance: -; d_gene: -; j_gene: TRBJ1-5; v_gene: TRBV30; CDR3aa: CAWSPGRGPWPQHF; CDR3nt: TGTGCCTGGAGCCCGGGCCGGGGGCCATGGCCCCAGCATTTT
abundance: -; d_gene: -; j_gene: TRBJ2-1; v_gene: TRBV7-3; CDR3aa: CASSLRGGRSYNEQFF; CDR3nt: TGTGCCAGCAGCTTAAGGGGGGGCCGAAGTTACAATGAGCAGTTCTTC
abundance: large; d_gene: -; j_gene: TRBJ2-2; v_gene: TRBV7-3; CDR3aa: CASSLSGVTGELFF; CDR3nt: TGTGCCAGCAGCTTATCAGGGGTCACCGGGGAGCTGTTTTTT
abundance: -; d_gene: TRBD1; j_gene: TRBJ2-7; v_gene: TRBV30; CDR3aa: CALDRGAYEQYF; CDR3nt: TGTGCCTTAGACAGGGGCGCCTACGAGCAGTACTTC
abundance: -; d_gene: -; j_gene: TRBJ1-5; v_gene: TRBV7-4; CDR3aa: CAIPSRGDQPQHF; CDR3nt: TGTGCCATCCCATCCAGGGGTGATCAGCCCCAGCATTTT
abundance: -; d_gene: -; j_gene: TRBJ2-5; v_gene: TRBV7-8; CDR3aa: CASSLVGRVTQYF; CDR3nt: TGTGCCAGCAGCTTAGTGGGGCGGGTGACCCAGTACTTC
abundance: -; d_gene: -; j_gene: TRBJ2-2; v_gene: TRBV28; CDR3aa: CASTAPQVTGELFF; CDR3nt: TGTGCAAGCACGGCCCCTCAGGTCACCGGGGAGCTGTTTTTT
abundance: few; d_gene: -; j_gene: TRBJ1-1; v_gene: TRBV5-4; CDR3aa: CASSYDIGGMNTEAFF; CDR3nt: TGTGCCAGCAGCTACGACATAGGAGGGATGAACACTGAAGCTTTCTTT
abundance: -; d_gene: -; j_gene: TRBJ1-2; v_gene: TRBV11-2; CDR3aa: CASSLDLGSTWGLSYGYTF; CDR3nt: TGTGCCAGCAGCTTAGATTTAGGTTCTACTTGGGGGTTAAGCTATGGCTACACCTTC
abundance: medium-sized; d_gene: -; j_gene: TRBJ1-1; v_gene: TRBV3-1/TRBV3-2; CDR3aa: CASSQAEAGPAFF; CDR3nt: TGTGCCAGCAGCCAAGCAGAGGCAGGGCCAGCTTTCTTT
abundance: -; d_gene: -; j_gene: TRBJ1-4; v_gene: TRBV5-6; CDR3aa: CASSWRQDVKLFF; CDR3nt: TGTGCCAGCAGCTGGAGACAGGACGTGAAACTGTTTTTT
abundance: -; d_gene: -; j_gene: TRBJ2-1; v_gene: TRBV29-1; CDR3aa: CSAAWGVFDNEQFF; CDR3nt: TGCAGCGCAGCTTGGGGGGTTTTCGACAATGAGCAGTTCTTC
abundance: -; d_gene: -; j_gene: TRBJ2-5; v_gene: TRBV18; CDR3aa: CASSPVGGETQYF; CDR3nt: TGTGCCAGCTCACCCGTCGGGGGTGAGACCCAGTACTTC
abundance: -; d_gene: -; j_gene: TRBJ1-2; v_gene: TRBV2; CDR3aa: CASSGAGVGGYTF; CDR3nt: TGTGCCAGCAGTGGGGCAGGGGTCGGTGGCTACACCTTC
abundance: -; d_gene: TRBD2; j_gene: TRBJ2-1; v_gene: TRBV7-9; CDR3aa: CASSRSGGDQEQFF; CDR3nt: TGTGCCAGCAGCCGTAGCGGGGGGGACCAGGAGCAGTTCTTC
abundance: -; d_gene: TRBD2; j_gene: TRBJ2-1; v_gene: TRBV9; CDR3aa: CASSPHLGVAGGYNEQFF; CDR3nt: TGTGCCAGCAGCCCCCACCTTGGGGTAGCGGGGGGGTACAATGAGCAGTTCTTC
abundance: -; d_gene: -; j_gene: TRBJ1-2; v_gene: TRBV1; CDR3aa: CTSSSPGELMNYGYTF; CDR3nt: TGCACCAGCAGCTCCCCTGGGGAGCTAATGAACTATGGCTACACCTTC
abundance: few; d_gene: -; j_gene: TRBJ1-2; v_gene: TRBV19; CDR3aa: CASSIGRQSYGYTF; CDR3nt: TGTGCCAGTAGTATTGGGCGGCAGAGCTATGGCTACACCTTC
abundance: once; d_gene: -; j_gene: TRBJ1-6; v_gene: TRBV11-1; CDR3aa: CASSLGEGNSPLHF; CDR3nt: TGTGCCAGCAGCCTCGGGGAGGGGAATTCACCCCTCCACTTT
abundance: -; d_gene: TRBD1; j_gene: TRBJ1-1; v_gene: TRBV18; CDR3aa: CASSQTGTGLNTEAFF; CDR3nt: TGTGCCAGCTCCCAAACCGGGACAGGACTGAACACTGAAGCTTTCTTT
abundance: -; d_gene: -; j_gene: TRBJ1-5; v_gene: TRBV19; CDR3aa: CASRTDIRQPQHF; CDR3nt: TGTGCCAGCAGGACAGATATCAGGCAGCCCCAGCATTTT
abundance: -; d_gene: -; j_gene: TRBJ2-3; v_gene: TRBV29-1; CDR3aa: CSVEDRPGDTQYF; CDR3nt: TGCAGCGTTGAAGATCGTCCCGGGGATACGCAGTATTTT
abundance: -; d_gene: TRBD1; j_gene: TRBJ2-7; v_gene: TRBV5-1; CDR3aa: CASSPNTGAEQYF; CDR3nt: TGCGCCAGCAGCCCTAATACAGGGGCCGAGCAGTACTTC
abundance: few; d_gene: TRBD1; j_gene: TRBJ1-1; v_gene: TRBV5-1; CDR3aa: CASSQNRGLGTEAFF; CDR3nt: TGCGCCAGCAGCCAAAACAGGGGGCTAGGCACTGAAGCTTTCTTT
abundance: -; d_gene: -; j_gene: TRBJ1-2; v_gene: TRBV2; CDR3aa: CASRASGALYGYTF; CDR3nt: TGTGCCAGCAGAGCATCCGGGGCCCTTTATGGCTACACCTTC
abundance: -; d_gene: -; j_gene: TRBJ2-5; v_gene: TRBV6-2/TRBV6-3; CDR3aa: CASSRNRHQARPQETQYF; CDR3nt: TGTGCCAGCAGTCGGAATCGACATCAGGCAAGGCCTCAAGAGACCCAGTACTTC
abundance: -; d_gene: -; j_gene: TRBJ2-1; v_gene: TRBV6-6; CDR3aa: CASSPTGYNEQFF; CDR3nt: TGTGCCAGCAGTCCTACAGGATACAATGAGCAGTTCTTC
abundance: few; d_gene: -; j_gene: TRBJ1-2; v_gene: TRBV7-9; CDR3aa: CASSLESLRGYTF; CDR3nt: TGTGCCAGCAGCTTGGAATCCTTGCGGGGCTACACCTTC
abundance: -; d_gene: TRBD1; j_gene: TRBJ2-1; v_gene: TRBV5-1; CDR3aa: CASSFDRGTSYNEQFF; CDR3nt: TGCGCCAGCAGCTTTGACAGGGGTACATCCTACAATGAGCAGTTCTTC
abundance: few; d_gene: -; j_gene: TRBJ2-1; v_gene: TRBV30; CDR3aa: CARGRDREQFF; CDR3nt: TGTGCCAGAGGGCGGGATAGGGAGCAGTTCTTC
abundance: -; d_gene: TRBD1; j_gene: TRBJ2-5; v_gene: TRBV15; CDR3aa: CATSRRGDRGRAETQYF; CDR3nt: TGTGCCACCAGCAGAAGGGGCGACAGGGGGCGAGCGGAGACCCAGTACTTC